What follows describes a single T cell receptor (beta chain). The antigen is not known. CD4+ cells yielded CD45RA+ naive and CD45RA-negative memory subsets. The data are from a study of shared clonotypes between healthy human individuals. Study results and limitations: Compared with clonotypes that all four donors shared, non-shared clonotypes had lower generation probabilities. The researchers took only blood, and tissue repertoires probably look different.

Trimming took 4 bases from V and 6 from J, leaving 17 bases between them. Germline loops: CDR1 KGHSH, CDR2 LQKENI. The CDR3 contains 15 residues. Data came from immunoSEQ multiplex PCR; TCRdb stores just in-frame clones and leaves some out. Of 2 million to 2.5 million clones detected, roughly 92% appear once; the ten largest clones hold 0.3% to 0.45%. Sequencing was performed on naive CD4+ T cells from PBMCs. The sample's subset: CD45RA+ positively selected. The genes are TRBV18 and TRBJ2-3; D might be TRBD2 (6 bases). The TCR originated in a man younger than 35 in good health. Some clones in this sample may be carry-over from other donors' samples. CDR3 DNA sequence: TGTGCCAGCTCACTTTTAGCGGACCCAGGGGATACGCAGTATTTT. Translating gives CASSLLADPGDTQYF.